What follows is one T cell receptor beta chain and its context. Antigen: not known. Amplified regions were TCR beta CDR3 sequences from RNA transcripts. Researchers ran a first-round RT-PCR on the TCR CDR3 using the HTBI primer set. TCRdb independently ran MiXCR on the multiplex PCR reads; one entry per CDR3 protein. Of about 380,000 distinct CDR3 sequences listed, about 14% are singletons. Uncontrolled infections, other autoimmune diseases, pregnancy or lactation led to exclusion of patients. This specimen comes from a study of T cells in Graves' hyperthyroidism and ophthalmopathy. Study-wide points: Ophthalmopathy, as predicted by the model, came a median roughly 6.3 months after the prediction. Most thyroid-expanded clonotypes above 0.001 were also found in blood.

The TCR sequence derives from a man between 25 and 39 years old with Graves' hyperthyroidism that later progressed to Graves' ophthalmopathy. Sequencing was performed on blood.

The CDR3 loop is CASSDWAPNTEAFF. The CDR3 coding sequence is TGTGCCAGCAGTGACTGGGCCCCGAACACTGAAGCTTTCTTT. The chain couples TRBV6-1 to TRBJ1-1; D is undetermined. CDR1 is MNHNS, CDR2 SASEGT, per germline. This CDR3 spans 14 amino acids. Trimming removed 3 bases from V and 1 base from J, with 9 bases in between.